The next 7 T cell receptor beta chains were all read from a single sample in a study of metastatic and nonmetastatic thyroid tumors. TCRdb re-called the PCR reads via MiXCR. The sample shows approximately 79,000 clones, approximately 9% of them seen only once. Ahead of thyroid surgery, no patient had received treatment of any kind. Source material: blood. These receptor sequences come from a female donor with papillary thyroid cancer or a benign thyroid nodule (not recorded which). Some clones in this sample may be carry-over from other donors' samples.

There are many counts of this clone. V gene TRBV6-1 combines with J gene TRBJ1-1; D is ambiguous. The germline V and J ends were trimmed by 0 bases and 6 bases, with 11 bases remaining between them. This CDR3 comprises 14 residues. The V gene's germline CDR1 is MNHNS and CDR2 SASEGT. CDR3 loop: CASSEASVRSEAFF. CDR3 nucleotide sequence: TGTGCCAGCAGTGAAGCGTCAGTGAGGTCTGAAGCTTTCTTT.

J is TRBJ1-6 and V is TRBV9; D uncertain. CDR1 and CDR2 (germline): SGDLS, YYNGEE. The ends were cut back, 3 bases at V and 9 bases at J, with 16 bases in the middle. This CDR3 comprises 15 residues. The CDR3 DNA reads TGTGCCAGCAGCGCCAACACGAATCGTGTTTCACCCCTCCACTTT. Amino acid sequence: CASSANTNRVSPLHF. Full variable domain (rest looked up from reference TRBV9 and TRBJ1-6): DSGVTQTPKHLITATGQRVTLRCSPRSGDLSVYWYQQSLDQGLQFLIQYYNGEERAKGNILERFSAQQFPDLHSELNLSSLELGDSALYFCASSANTNRVSPLHFGNGTRLTVT.

This clone was picked up many times. V and J are TRBV2 and TRBJ2-7; TRBD2 agrees at 8 bases. The V gene's germline CDR1 is SNHLY and CDR2 FYNNEI. The ends lost 8 bases at V and 3 bases at J; junction bases unmatched: 9. The CDR3 extends over 14 amino acids. The CDR3 DNA is TGTGCCAGCTCAACGGGGCTAGCGGGCTACGAGCAGTACTTC. It yields the protein CASSTGLAGYEQYF.

In this sample, this clone turned up a few times. This sequence joins TRBV11-2 and TRBJ1-1, with a weak D call TRBD1 (6 bases). V was trimmed by 2 bases and J by 7 bases, leaving 17 bases between them. Germline CDR1 reads SGHAT; CDR2 reads FQNNGV. The CDR3 is 15 amino acids. The CDR3: CASSLSLGQRIEAFF. Here the CDR3 DNA reads TGTGCCAGCAGCTTATCGTTAGGACAGCGAATTGAAGCTTTCTTT.

Concerning this clone: This sequence may be a read error, since a much larger clone differs from it by one base. The rearrangement links TRBV6-1 to TRBJ2-5; 8 bases fit TRBD2. Germline V CDR1 and CDR2: MNHNS, SASEGT. J lost 5 bases, V lost 2 bases, and 13 bases had no gene match. The CDR3 extends over 17 amino acids. This chain's CDR3 is CASSEWVGGAGGETQYF. Here the CDR3 DNA reads TGTGCCAGCAGTGAATGGGTCGGGGGGGCCGGGGGTGAGACCCAGTACTTC.

The chain carries TRBV2 and TRBJ2-3; 8 bases map to TRBD2. J gave up 6 bases and V 6 bases, and 14 bases lay outside the gene matches. The length of the CDR3 is 16 residues. Germline V gene data show CDR1 as SNHLY and CDR2 as FYNNEI. This chain's CDR3 is CASRAGGWRISDTQYF. DNA of the CDR3: TGTGCCAGCAGGGCGGGGGGCTGGCGTATATCGGATACGCAGTATTTT.

This clone has a count of ten or more. J is TRBJ1-6 and V is TRBV7-3; D gene unclear. The CDR3 is made up of 14 amino acids. Trimming pared 3 bases from V and 5 bases from J, leaving 8 bases between. Per germline, CDR1 SGHTA and CDR2 FQGTGA. The CDR3: CASSFSPDNSPLHF. CDR3 bases: TGTGCCAGCAGCTTTTCACCGGATAATTCACCCCTCCACTTT.